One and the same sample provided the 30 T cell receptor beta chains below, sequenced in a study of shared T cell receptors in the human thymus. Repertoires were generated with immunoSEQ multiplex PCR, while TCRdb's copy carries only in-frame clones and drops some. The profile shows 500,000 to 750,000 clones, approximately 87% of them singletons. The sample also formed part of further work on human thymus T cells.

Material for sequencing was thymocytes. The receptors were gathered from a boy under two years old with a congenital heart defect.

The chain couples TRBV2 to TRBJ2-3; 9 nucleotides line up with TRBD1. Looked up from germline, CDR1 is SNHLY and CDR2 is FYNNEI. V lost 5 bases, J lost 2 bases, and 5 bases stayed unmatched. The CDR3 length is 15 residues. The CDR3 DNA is TGTGCCAGCAGTCCGACAGGGGGGGTCACAGATACGCAGTATTTT. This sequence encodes CASSPTGGVTDTQYF.

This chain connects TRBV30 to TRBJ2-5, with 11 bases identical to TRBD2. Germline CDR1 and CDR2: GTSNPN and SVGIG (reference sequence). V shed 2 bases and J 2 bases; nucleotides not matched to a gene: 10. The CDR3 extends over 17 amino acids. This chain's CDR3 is CAWSRGLTSGVQETQYF. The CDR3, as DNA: TGTGCCTGGAGTAGGGGGCTGACTAGCGGGGTACAAGAGACCCAGTACTTC. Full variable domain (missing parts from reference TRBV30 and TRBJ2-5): SQTIHQWPATLVQPVGSPLSLECTVEGTSNPNLYWYRQAAGRGLQLLFYSVGIGQISSEVPQNLSASRPQDRQFILSSKKLLLSDSGFYLCAWSRGLTSGVQETQYFGPGTRLLVL.

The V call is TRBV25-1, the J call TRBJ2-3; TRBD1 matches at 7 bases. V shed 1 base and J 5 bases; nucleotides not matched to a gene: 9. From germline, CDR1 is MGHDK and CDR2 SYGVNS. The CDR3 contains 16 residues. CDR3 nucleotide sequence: TGTGCCAGCAGTGAATTCGCGACAGGGAAAAGAGATACGCAGTATTTT. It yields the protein CASSEFATGKRDTQYF.

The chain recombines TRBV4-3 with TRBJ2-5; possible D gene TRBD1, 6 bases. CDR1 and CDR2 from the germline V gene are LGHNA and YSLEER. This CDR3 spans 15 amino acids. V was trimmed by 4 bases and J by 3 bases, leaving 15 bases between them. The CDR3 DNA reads TGCGCCAGCAGCCCCCGGACAGACACAGAAGAGACCCAGTACTTC. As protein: CASSPRTDTEETQYF.

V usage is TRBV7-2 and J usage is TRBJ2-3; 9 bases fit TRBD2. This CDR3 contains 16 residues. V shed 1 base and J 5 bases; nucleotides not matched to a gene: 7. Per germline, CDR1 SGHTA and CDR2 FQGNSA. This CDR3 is CASSLGIAGDVDTQYF. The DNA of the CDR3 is TGTGCCAGCAGCTTAGGGATAGCGGGAGACGTAGATACGCAGTATTTT.

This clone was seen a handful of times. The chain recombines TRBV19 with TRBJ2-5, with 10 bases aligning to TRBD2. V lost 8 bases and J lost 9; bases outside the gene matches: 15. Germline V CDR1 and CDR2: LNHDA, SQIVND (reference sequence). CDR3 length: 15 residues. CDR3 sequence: CASGASGSAESAQYF. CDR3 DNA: TGTGCCAGTGGTGCTAGCGGGAGCGCAGAGTCGGCCCAGTACTTC.

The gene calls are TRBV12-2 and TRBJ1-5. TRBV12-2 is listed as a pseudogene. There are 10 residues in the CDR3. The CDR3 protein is CASRRQPQHF. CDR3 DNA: TGTGCAAGTCGGCGACAGCCCCAGCATTTT.

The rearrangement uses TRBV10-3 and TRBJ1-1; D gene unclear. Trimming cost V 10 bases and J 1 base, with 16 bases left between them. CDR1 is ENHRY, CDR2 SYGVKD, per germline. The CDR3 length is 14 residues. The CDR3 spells CATQKTTRNTEAFF. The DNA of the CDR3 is TGTGCCACCCAGAAGACAACCCGGAACACTGAAGCTTTCTTT.

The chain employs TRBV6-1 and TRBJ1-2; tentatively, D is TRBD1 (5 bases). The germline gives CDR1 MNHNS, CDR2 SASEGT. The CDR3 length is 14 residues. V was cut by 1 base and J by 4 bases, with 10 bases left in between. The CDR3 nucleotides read TGTGCCAGCAGTGAAGGGGGAAGGGGCTATGGCTACACCTTC. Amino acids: CASSEGGRGYGYTF.

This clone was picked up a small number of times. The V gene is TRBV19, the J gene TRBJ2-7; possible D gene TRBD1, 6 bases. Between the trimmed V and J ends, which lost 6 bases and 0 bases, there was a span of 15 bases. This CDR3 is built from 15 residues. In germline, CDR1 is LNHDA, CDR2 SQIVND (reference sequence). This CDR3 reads CASRLGDIGSYEQYF. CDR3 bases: TGTGCCAGTAGGTTGGGGGACATCGGCTCCTACGAGCAGTACTTC. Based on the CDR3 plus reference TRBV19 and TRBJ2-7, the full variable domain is DGGITQSPKYLFRKEGQNVTLSCEQNLNHDAMYWYRQDPGQGLRLIYYSQIVNDFQKGDIAEGYSVSREKKESFPLTVTSAQKNPTAFYLCASRLGDIGSYEQYFGPGTRLTVT.

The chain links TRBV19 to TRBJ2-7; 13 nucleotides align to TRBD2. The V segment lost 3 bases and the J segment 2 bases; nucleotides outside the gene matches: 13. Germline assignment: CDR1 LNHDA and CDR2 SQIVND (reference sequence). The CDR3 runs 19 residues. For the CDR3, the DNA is TGTGCCAGTAGTATTTGGTCCGGGACTAGCGGGATATCGGCCTACGAGCAGTACTTC. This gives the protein CASSIWSGTSGISAYEQYF.

As DNA, the CDR3 is TGTGCCAGCAGTGACCCGACGGGGGAGGACACCGGGGAGCTGTTTTTT. Encoded protein: CASSDPTGEDTGELFF. The chain is built from TRBV25-1 and TRBJ2-2, with D perhaps TRBD2 (6 bases). This CDR3 has 16 residues. V was clipped by 3 bases and J by 3 bases, with 14 bases between them. The germline V gene has CDR1 MGHDK and CDR2 SYGVNS.

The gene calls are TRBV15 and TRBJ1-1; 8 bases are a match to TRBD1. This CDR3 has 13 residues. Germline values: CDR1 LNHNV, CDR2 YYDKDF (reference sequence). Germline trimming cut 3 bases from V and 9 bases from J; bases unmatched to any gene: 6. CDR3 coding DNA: TGTGCCACCAGCAGTCGGACAGGGTCTAAAGCTTTCTTT. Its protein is CATSSRTGSKAFF. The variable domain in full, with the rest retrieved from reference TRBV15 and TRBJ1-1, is DAMVIQNPRYQVTQFGKPVTLSCSQTLNHNVMYWYQQKSSQAPKLLFHYYDKDFNNEADTPDNFQSRRPNTSFCFLDIRSPGLGDTAMYLCATSSRTGSKAFFGQGTRLTVV.

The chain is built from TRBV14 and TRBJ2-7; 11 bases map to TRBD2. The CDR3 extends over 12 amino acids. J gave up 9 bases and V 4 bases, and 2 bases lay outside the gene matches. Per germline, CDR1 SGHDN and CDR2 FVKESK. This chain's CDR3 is CASSPLAGGQYF. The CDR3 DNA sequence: TGTGCCAGCAGCCCCCTAGCGGGAGGGCAGTACTTC.

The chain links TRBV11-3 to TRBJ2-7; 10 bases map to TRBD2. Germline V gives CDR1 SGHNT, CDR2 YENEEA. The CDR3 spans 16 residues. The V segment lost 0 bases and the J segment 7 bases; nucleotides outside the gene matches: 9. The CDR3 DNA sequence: TGTGCCAGCAGCTTAGATGGGAGCGGGAGGGCCGAAGAGCAGTACTTC. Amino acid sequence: CASSLDGSGRAEEQYF.

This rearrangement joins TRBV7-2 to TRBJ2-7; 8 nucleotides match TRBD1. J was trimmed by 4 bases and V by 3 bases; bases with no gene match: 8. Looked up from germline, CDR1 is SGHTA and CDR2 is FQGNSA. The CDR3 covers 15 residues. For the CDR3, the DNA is TGTGCCAGCAGCTTCAACCGACAGGGGCGGTACGAGCAGTACTTC. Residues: CASSFNRQGRYEQYF.

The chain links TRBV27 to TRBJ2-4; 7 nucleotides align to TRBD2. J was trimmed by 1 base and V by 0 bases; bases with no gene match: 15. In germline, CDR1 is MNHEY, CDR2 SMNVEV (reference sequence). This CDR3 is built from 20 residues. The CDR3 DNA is TGTGCCAGCAGTTTATCGCCCCGACTAGCTGGTGAAGGGGCCAAAAACATTCAGTACTTC. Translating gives CASSLSPRLAGEGAKNIQYF.

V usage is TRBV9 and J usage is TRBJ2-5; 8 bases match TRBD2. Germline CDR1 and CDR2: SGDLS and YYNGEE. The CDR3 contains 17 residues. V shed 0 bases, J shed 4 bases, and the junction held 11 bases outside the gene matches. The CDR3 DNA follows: TGTGCCAGCAGCGTAGCTACCCGAGCGGGAGTCGGAGAGACCCAGTACTTC. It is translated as CASSVATRAGVGETQYF.

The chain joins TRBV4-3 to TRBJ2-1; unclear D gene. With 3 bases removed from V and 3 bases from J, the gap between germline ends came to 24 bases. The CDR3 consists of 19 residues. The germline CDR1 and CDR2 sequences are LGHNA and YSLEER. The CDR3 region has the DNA TGCGCCAGCAGCCAGGCCTCCGGGTCGCTCCTCTCCGGCTACAATGAGCAGTTCTTC. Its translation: CASSQASGSLLSGYNEQFF.

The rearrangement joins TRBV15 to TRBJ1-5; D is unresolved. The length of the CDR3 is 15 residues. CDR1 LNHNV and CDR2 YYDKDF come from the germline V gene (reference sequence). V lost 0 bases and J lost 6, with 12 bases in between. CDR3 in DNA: TGTGCCACCAGCAGAGATCGGGCCGGGATTCAGCCCCAGCATTTT. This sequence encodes CATSRDRAGIQPQHF.

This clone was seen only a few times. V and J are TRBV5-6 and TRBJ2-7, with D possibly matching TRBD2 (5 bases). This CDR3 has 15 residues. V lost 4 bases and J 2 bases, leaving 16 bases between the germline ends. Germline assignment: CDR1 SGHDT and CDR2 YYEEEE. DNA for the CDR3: TGTGCCAGCAGCCTTGCCTCGGAGGTTACCTACGAGCAGTACTTC. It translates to CASSLASEVTYEQYF.

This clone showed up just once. DNA of the CDR3: TGCAGCGTCACAGACGGCTGTCCCTACGAGCAGTACTTC. Protein: CSVTDGCPYEQYF. The rearrangement joins TRBV29-1 to TRBJ2-7; D unresolved. Trimming cost V 6 bases and J 2 bases, with 14 bases left between them. Germline V gene sequence: CDR1 SQVTM, CDR2 ANQGSEA. The CDR3 spans 13 residues.

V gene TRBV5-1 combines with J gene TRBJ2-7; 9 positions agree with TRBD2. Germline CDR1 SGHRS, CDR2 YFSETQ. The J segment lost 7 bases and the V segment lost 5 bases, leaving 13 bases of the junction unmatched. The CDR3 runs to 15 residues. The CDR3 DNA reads TGCGCCAGCAGGGGCCAGCGGGAGGCCCCGGGTGAGCAGTACTTC. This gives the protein CASRGQREAPGEQYF.

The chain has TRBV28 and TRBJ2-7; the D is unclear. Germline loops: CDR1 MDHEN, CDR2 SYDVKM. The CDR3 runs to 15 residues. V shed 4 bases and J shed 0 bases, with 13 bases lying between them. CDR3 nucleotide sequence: TGTGCCAGCAGTTCCCCCTCACAGAGCTCCTACGAGCAGTACTTC. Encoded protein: CASSSPSQSSYEQYF. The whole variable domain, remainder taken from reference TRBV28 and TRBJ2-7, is DVKVTQSSRYLVKRTGEKVFLECVQDMDHENMFWYRQDPGLGLRLIYFSYDVKMKEKGDIPEGYSVSREKKERFSLILESASTNQTSMYLCASSSPSQSSYEQYFGPGTRLTVT.

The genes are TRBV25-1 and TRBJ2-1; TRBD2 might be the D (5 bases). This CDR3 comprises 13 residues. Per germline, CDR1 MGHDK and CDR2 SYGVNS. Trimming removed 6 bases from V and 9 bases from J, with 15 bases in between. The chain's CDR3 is CASRKGRRGEQFF. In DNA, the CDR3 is TGTGCCAGCAGGAAAGGGCGCCGGGGTGAGCAGTTCTTC.

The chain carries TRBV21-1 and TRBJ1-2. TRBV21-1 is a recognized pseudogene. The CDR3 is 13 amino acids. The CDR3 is CASTRDFLGGYTF. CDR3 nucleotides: TGTGCCAGCACCAGGGACTTCCTCGGGGGCTACACCTTC.

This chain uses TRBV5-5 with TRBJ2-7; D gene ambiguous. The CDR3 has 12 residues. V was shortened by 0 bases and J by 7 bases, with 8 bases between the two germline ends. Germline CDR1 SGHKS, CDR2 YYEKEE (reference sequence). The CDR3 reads CASSLAREEQYF. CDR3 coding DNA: TGTGCCAGCAGCTTGGCGAGAGAGGAGCAGTACTTC.

The CDR3 spells CAWSLGAGSAYNEQFF. DNA of the CDR3: TGTGCCTGGAGCCTCGGGGCGGGGTCCGCCTACAATGAGCAGTTCTTC. The chain has TRBV30 and TRBJ2-1, with a weak D call TRBD2 (6 bases). CDR3 length: 16 amino acids. Per germline, CDR1 GTSNPN and CDR2 SVGIG (reference sequence). Trimming took 3 bases from V and 2 from J, leaving 17 bases between them.

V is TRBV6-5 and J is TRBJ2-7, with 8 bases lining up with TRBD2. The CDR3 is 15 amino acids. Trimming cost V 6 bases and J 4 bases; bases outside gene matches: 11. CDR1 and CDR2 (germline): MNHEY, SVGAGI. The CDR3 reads CASSPERGRRYEQYF. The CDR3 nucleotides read TGTGCCAGCAGCCCCGAGCGGGGGAGGAGGTACGAGCAGTACTTC.

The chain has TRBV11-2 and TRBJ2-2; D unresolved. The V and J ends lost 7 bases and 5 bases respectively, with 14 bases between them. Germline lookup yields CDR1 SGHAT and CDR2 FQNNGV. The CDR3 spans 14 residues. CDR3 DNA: TGTGCCAGCAACTTCCGCGACGGGACCGGGGAGCTGTTTTTT. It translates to CASNFRDGTGELFF.